The 28 T cell receptor beta chains below come from one sample, sequenced in a study of Tregs in tolerant kidney transplant recipients (dated by TCRdb to between 2019 and 2020). According to the study, the label for this sample's time point signals: blood sample drawn before combined kidney and bone marrow transplant. Libraries were made using the immunoSEQ multiplex PCR assay. TCRdb took this table from immuneACCESS and kept in-frame rearrangements with V and J called. Such tables lack part of the clones; where checked against another copy, unresolved V genes explain under half of the gap, and the rest is unexplained. For this sample there are about 64,000 clones; roughly 98% appear just once. 0.3% to 0.35% of the sample lies in the top ten. The sequences come from Tregs from blood, collected before the transplant. The source of these receptors is a human donor who received a combined kidney and bone marrow transplant.

CDR3 DNA: TGTGCCAGCAGCTTACAGGTTGGGACAGCGATTAACTATGGCTACACCTTC. Translated, it gives CASSLQVGTAINYGYTF. The V and J genes are TRBV7-2 and TRBJ1-2; 7 bases are shared with TRBD1. The CDR3 extends over 17 amino acids. Germline trimming cut 2 bases from V and 1 base from J; bases unmatched to any gene: 10. Germline V gene sequence: CDR1 SGHTA, CDR2 FQGNSA.

J is TRBJ2-5 and V is TRBV19, with 9 bases lining up with TRBD2. The germline CDR1 and CDR2 sequences are LNHDA and SQIVND (reference sequence). J lost 6 bases, V lost 3 bases, and 5 bases had no gene match. The CDR3 is 14 residues long. The CDR3 DNA reads TGTGCCAGTAGTATCAGGACTAGCGAGCAGACCCAGTACTTC. This sequence encodes CASSIRTSEQTQYF.

The rearrangement joins TRBV28 to TRBJ2-5, with TRBD2 matching 12 bases. V dropped 4 bases and J dropped 5; count of bases not matched to a gene: 11. CDR1 and CDR2 (germline): MDHEN, SYDVKM. The CDR3 has 17 residues. The CDR3 loop reads CASSSLAGGPQVETQYF. CDR3 DNA sequence: TGTGCCAGCAGTTCCCTAGCGGGGGGGCCGCAGGTGGAGACCCAGTACTTC.

This sequence joins TRBV19 and TRBJ1-2, with TRBD1 matching 10 bases. The V and J ends lost 7 bases and 4 bases, in that order; junction bases with no gene match: 6. Germline-derived CDR1 and CDR2 are LNHDA and SQIVND (reference sequence). This CDR3 is 14 amino acids long. CDR3 bases: TGTGCCAGTATGGGGACAGGGGAAGCCTATGGCTACACCTTC. Its protein is CASMGTGEAYGYTF.

The J gene is TRBJ2-7, the V gene TRBV5-5; 8 positions agree with TRBD2. The CDR3 length is 15 residues. Germline V gene data show CDR1 as SGHKS and CDR2 as YYEKEE (reference sequence). V dropped 3 bases and J dropped 0; count of bases not matched to a gene: 5. The CDR3 region has the DNA TGTGCCAGCAGCTGGGGTAGCGGGATCTCCTACGAGCAGTACTTC. Translated: CASSWGSGISYEQYF.

The CDR3 here is CASTVQVNTEAFF. The DNA of the CDR3 is TGTGCCAGCACGGTACAGGTTAACACTGAAGCTTTCTTT. The chain combines TRBV7-9 with TRBJ1-1, with a possible D match to TRBD1 (5 bases). Trimming took off 7 bases at V and 2 bases at J, with 11 bases between the two ends. The CDR3 is made up of 13 amino acids. Germline V lookup: CDR1 SEHNR, CDR2 FQNEAQ (reference sequence).

The gene calls are TRBV5-5 and TRBJ2-7, with TRBD2 matching 13 bases. After removal of 1 base from V and 4 bases from J, the junction contained 11 bases not matched to a gene. This CDR3 spans 18 amino acids. In germline, CDR1 is SGHKS, CDR2 YYEKEE (reference sequence). The CDR3 sequence: CASSLTGTSGIGSYEQYF. In nucleotides, the CDR3 is TGTGCCAGCAGCTTGACCGGGACTAGCGGGATTGGCTCGTACGAGCAGTACTTC.

The chain joins TRBV29-1 to TRBJ2-5, with D possibly matching TRBD2 (6 bases). V lost 6 bases to trimming and J lost 3 bases, with 17 bases between them. Germline V lookup: CDR1 SQVTM, CDR2 ANQGSEA. The CDR3 contains 14 residues. Here the CDR3 reads CSVPSGASEETQYF. CDR3 DNA: TGCAGCGTCCCCAGTGGTGCTAGCGAAGAGACCCAGTACTTC.

V gene TRBV13 combines with J gene TRBJ2-7; 11 bases are shared with TRBD1. This CDR3 contains 15 residues. CDR1 and CDR2 (germline): PRHDT, FYEKMQ (reference sequence). The J segment lost 3 bases and the V segment lost 4 bases, leaving 5 bases of the junction unmatched. CDR3: CASSSRDRGFYEQYF. The CDR3 coding sequence is TGTGCCAGCAGCTCCCGGGACAGGGGGTTCTACGAGCAGTACTTC.

This chain joins TRBV5-4 and TRBJ2-7, with 9 bases matching TRBD1. The V gene end was trimmed by 1 base and the J gene end by 3 bases; junction bases not matched to a gene: 11. This CDR3 is built from 17 residues. In germline, CDR1 is SGHNT, CDR2 YYREEE (reference sequence). The chain's CDR3 is CASSLTRGTGTYYEQYF. Here the CDR3 DNA reads TGTGCCAGCAGCTTGACTCGCGGGACAGGGACCTACTACGAGCAGTACTTC.

The chain has TRBV6-6 and TRBJ1-2; no reliable D call. This CDR3 is 16 amino acids long. V dropped 3 bases and J dropped 4 bases, with 18 bases sitting between them. Looked up from germline, CDR1 is MNHNY and CDR2 is SVGAGI (reference sequence). The CDR3 DNA follows: TGTGCCAGCAGTTATCCCATGGCGGGTTTTTTCTATGGCTACACCTTC. This gives the protein CASSYPMAGFFYGYTF.

The rearrangement uses TRBV18 and TRBJ2-1, with 13 positions matching TRBD2. This CDR3 has 17 residues. After removal of 6 bases from V and 7 bases from J, the junction contained 12 bases not matched to a gene. Germline V CDR1 and CDR2: KGHSH, LQKENI. The CDR3: CASSPTSGGASRNEQFF. The CDR3 DNA is TGTGCCAGCTCCCCTACTAGCGGGGGGGCAAGTAGGAATGAGCAGTTCTTC.

The rearrangement uses TRBV5-1 and TRBJ2-6; no reliable D call. Germline CDR1 and CDR2: SGHRS and YFSETQ. The CDR3 contains 17 residues. V dropped 0 bases and J dropped 0 bases, with 10 bases sitting between them. The CDR3 region has the DNA TGCGCCAGCAGCTTGGGGGTCCGAGGCTCTGGGGCCAACGTCCTGACTTTC. It yields the protein CASSLGVRGSGANVLTF.

V usage is TRBV7-9 and J usage is TRBJ2-4; tentatively, D is TRBD2 (6 bases). V was pared by 5 bases and J by 0 bases, with 14 bases between. CDR3 size: 16 residues. Per the germline V gene, CDR1 is SEHNR and CDR2 is FQNEAQ (reference sequence). As DNA, the CDR3 is TGTGCCAGCAGCCGTACACCGGGACTAGCCAAAAACATTCAGTACTTC. The encoded protein is CASSRTPGLAKNIQYF.

This clone was detected once. V gene TRBV4-2 combines with J gene TRBJ1-2; D is undetermined. V gave up 1 base and J gave up 3 bases, with 9 bases separating them. Germline V gene lookup returns CDR1 LGHNA and CDR2 YNFKEQ. The CDR3 runs to 14 residues. CDR3 region: CASSQVGPYYGYTF. The CDR3 bases are TGTGCCAGCAGCCAAGTGGGCCCCTACTATGGCTACACCTTC.

V usage is TRBV19 and J usage is TRBJ2-7; tentatively, D is TRBD1 (6 bases). Trimming took off 6 bases at V and 3 bases at J, with 15 bases between the two ends. The V gene's germline CDR1 is LNHDA and CDR2 SQIVND (reference sequence). This CDR3 contains 14 residues. The chain's CDR3 is CASSKTGRFYEQYF. CDR3 nucleotide sequence: TGTGCCAGTAGCAAGACAGGTCGTTTCTACGAGCAGTACTTC.

The chain couples TRBV6-5 to TRBJ1-4, with 7 nucleotides matching TRBD1. V shed 6 bases and J 3 bases; nucleotides not matched to a gene: 7. CDR3 length: 15 amino acids. Germline V gene lookup returns CDR1 MNHEY and CDR2 SVGAGI. In nucleotides, the CDR3 is TGTGCCAGCAGCCCTTTCGGGACAGCTAATGAAAAACTGTTTTTT. Translating it yields CASSPFGTANEKLFF.

The chain has TRBV19 and TRBJ1-2; 7 bases agree with TRBD1. The CDR3 is 15 amino acids. V gave up 2 bases and J gave up 8 bases; unmatched junction bases: 11. CDR1 is LNHDA, CDR2 SQIVND, per germline (reference sequence). CDR3 DNA: TGTGCCAGTAGTATAATAGTGAAGACAGGGCTGGGCTACACCTTC. This encodes CASSIIVKTGLGYTF. Full variable domain (rest looked up from reference TRBV19 and TRBJ1-2): DGGITQSPKYLFRKEGQNVTLSCEQNLNHDAMYWYRQDPGQGLRLIYYSQIVNDFQKGDIAEGYSVSREKKESFPLTVTSAQKNPTAFYLCASSIIVKTGLGYTFGSGTRLTVV.

J is TRBJ2-1 and V is TRBV7-9; 8 bases map to TRBD2. The CDR3 covers 15 residues. Trimming removed 6 bases from V and 4 bases from J; junction bases left unmatched: 8. Per germline, CDR1 SEHNR and CDR2 FQNEAQ (reference sequence). The CDR3 sequence is CASRYSGGAYNEQFF. In nucleotides, the CDR3 is TGTGCCAGCAGATACTCCGGGGGGGCTTACAATGAGCAGTTCTTC. Variable domain in full (rest from reference TRBV7-9 and TRBJ2-1): DTGVSQNPRHKITKRGQNVTFRCDPISEHNRLYWYRQTLGQGPEFLTYFQNEAQLEKSRLLSDRFSAERPKGSFSTLEIQRTEQGDSAMYLCASRYSGGAYNEQFFGPGTRLTVL.

The rearrangement joins TRBV11-2 to TRBJ1-6, with no clear D. The CDR3 contains 13 residues. Trimming pared 5 bases from V and 17 bases from J, leaving 19 bases between. The germline V gene encodes CDR1 SGHAT and CDR2 FQNNGV. In DNA form, the CDR3 reads TGTGCCAGCAGCCAAATGATGGGCGATTTTTTCCACTTT. It codes for CASSQMMGDFFHF.

CDR3 loop: CASSPTLNPHYGYTF. The DNA for the CDR3 is TGTGCCAGCTCACCCACGCTAAATCCCCACTATGGCTACACCTTC. The rearrangement uses TRBV18 and TRBJ1-2, with D unclear. The CDR3 sequence is 15 residues long. Germline V gene lookup returns CDR1 KGHSH and CDR2 LQKENI. Between the trimmed V and J ends, which lost 3 bases and 3 bases, there was a span of 14 bases.

The gene calls are TRBV7-3 and TRBJ2-1; 7 nucleotides match TRBD2. J was trimmed by 0 bases and V by 11 bases; bases with no gene match: 1. Germline CDR1 is SGHTA and CDR2 is FQGTGA. This CDR3 is 12 amino acids long. CDR3 in DNA: TGTGCCTCGGGAGGCTCCTACAATGAGCAGTTCTTC. Protein sequence: CASGGSYNEQFF.

This chain uses TRBV7-2 with TRBJ1-6; tentative D call: TRBD1 (5 bases). Trimming took off 3 bases at V and 9 bases at J, with 15 bases between the two ends. The length of the CDR3 is 15 residues. Germline CDR1 and CDR2: SGHTA and FQGNSA. The CDR3: CASSFYQGGLSPLHF. CDR3 nucleotides: TGTGCCAGCAGCTTCTACCAGGGAGGGCTTTCACCCCTCCACTTT.

The chain couples TRBV5-6 to TRBJ2-7, with 12 bases lining up with TRBD2. Per germline, CDR1 SGHDT and CDR2 YYEEEE. This CDR3 contains 18 residues. J gave up 2 bases and V 6 bases, and 15 bases lay outside the gene matches. Here the CDR3 DNA reads TGTGCCAGCACCAGGCTACCTAGCGGGAGGGGTAGGACCTACGAGCAGTACTTC. This translates into CASTRLPSGRGRTYEQYF.

J is TRBJ2-7 and V is TRBV7-2, with TRBD1 matching over 11 bases. The trim removed 5 bases at V and 3 bases at J, leaving 3 bases unmatched. The CDR3 totals 14 residues. Germline CDR1 SGHTA, CDR2 FQGNSA. The CDR3 sequence: CASSPGTGGYEQYF. As DNA, the CDR3 is TGTGCCAGCAGCCCCGGGACAGGGGGCTACGAGCAGTACTTC. Variable domain in full (rest from reference TRBV7-2 and TRBJ2-7): GAGVSQSPSNKVTEKGKDVELRCDPISGHTALYWYRQSLGQGLEFLIYFQGNSAPDKSGLPSDRFSAERTGGSVSTLTIQRTQQEDSAVYLCASSPGTGGYEQYFGPGTRLTVT.

The chain recombines TRBV28 with TRBJ2-3, with TRBD1 matching 7 bases. The germline V gene has CDR1 MDHEN and CDR2 SYDVKM. The CDR3 has 19 amino acids. V gave up 5 bases and J gave up 2 bases; unmatched junction bases: 19. The CDR3 DNA is TGTGCCAGCAGTCCTCACAGGGGTGCCATTAGTCTACCCACAGATACGCAGTATTTT. It specifies CASSPHRGAISLPTDTQYF. Full variable domain (rest looked up from reference TRBV28 and TRBJ2-3): DVKVTQSSRYLVKRTGEKVFLECVQDMDHENMFWYRQDPGLGLRLIYFSYDVKMKEKGDIPEGYSVSREKKERFSLILESASTNQTSMYLCASSPHRGAISLPTDTQYFGPGTRLTVL.

J is TRBJ2-7 and V is TRBV7-8; a weak D match, TRBD1 (5 bases). Germline V gene sequence: CDR1 SGHVS, CDR2 FQNEAQ. The CDR3 contains 16 residues. Deletions cut 3 bases from V and 0 bases from J, with 15 bases between. CDR3 DNA: TGTGCCAGCAGCTTTTGGGGCGGTGAGAGCTCCTACGAGCAGTACTTC. This sequence encodes CASSFWGGESSYEQYF.

The J gene is TRBJ1-5, the V gene TRBV7-9; D is uncertain. V dropped 5 bases and J dropped 2 bases, with 13 bases sitting between them. CDR1 and CDR2 (germline): SEHNR, FQNEAQ (reference sequence). The CDR3 consists of 15 residues. The CDR3 DNA sequence: TGTGCCAGCAGCCTGACAATTTCGGGCAATCAGCCCCAGCATTTT. It specifies CASSLTISGNQPQHF. Full variable domain (rest looked up from reference TRBV7-9 and TRBJ1-5): DTGVSQNPRHKITKRGQNVTFRCDPISEHNRLYWYRQTLGQGPEFLTYFQNEAQLEKSRLLSDRFSAERPKGSFSTLEIQRTEQGDSAMYLCASSLTISGNQPQHFGDGTRLSIL.